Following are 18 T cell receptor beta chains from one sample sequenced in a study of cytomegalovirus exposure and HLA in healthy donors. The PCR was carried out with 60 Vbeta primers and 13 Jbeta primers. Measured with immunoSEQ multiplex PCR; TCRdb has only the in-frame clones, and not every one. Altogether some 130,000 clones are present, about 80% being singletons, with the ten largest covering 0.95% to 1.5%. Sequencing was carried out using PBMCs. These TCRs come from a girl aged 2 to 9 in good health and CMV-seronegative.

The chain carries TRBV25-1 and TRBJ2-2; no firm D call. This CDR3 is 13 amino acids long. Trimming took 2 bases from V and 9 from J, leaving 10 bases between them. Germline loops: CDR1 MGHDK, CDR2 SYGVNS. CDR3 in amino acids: CASSESESRELFF. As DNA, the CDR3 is TGTGCCAGCAGTGAAAGTGAGAGTAGGGAGCTGTTTTTT.

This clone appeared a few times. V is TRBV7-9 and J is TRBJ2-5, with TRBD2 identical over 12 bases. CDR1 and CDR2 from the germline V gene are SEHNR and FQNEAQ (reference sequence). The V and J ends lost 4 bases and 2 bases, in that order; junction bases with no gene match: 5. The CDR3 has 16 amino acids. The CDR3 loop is CASSSSSGGGQETQYF. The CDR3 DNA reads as TGTGCCAGCAGCTCGTCTAGCGGGGGGGGACAAGAGACCCAGTACTTC.

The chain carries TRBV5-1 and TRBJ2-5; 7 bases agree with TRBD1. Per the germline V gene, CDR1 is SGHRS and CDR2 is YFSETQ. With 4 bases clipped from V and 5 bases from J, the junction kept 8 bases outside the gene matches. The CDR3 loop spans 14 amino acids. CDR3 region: CASSPRQGAETQYF. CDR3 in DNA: TGCGCCAGCAGCCCGAGACAGGGTGCGGAGACCCAGTACTTC.

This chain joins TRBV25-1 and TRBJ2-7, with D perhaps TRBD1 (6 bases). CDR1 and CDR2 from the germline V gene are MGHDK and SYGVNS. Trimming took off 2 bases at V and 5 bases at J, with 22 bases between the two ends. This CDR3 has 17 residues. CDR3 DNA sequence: TGTGCCAGCAGTGAACCCCACCCCGCAGGGGAAGTCCACGAGCAGTACTTC. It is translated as CASSEPHPAGEVHEQYF.

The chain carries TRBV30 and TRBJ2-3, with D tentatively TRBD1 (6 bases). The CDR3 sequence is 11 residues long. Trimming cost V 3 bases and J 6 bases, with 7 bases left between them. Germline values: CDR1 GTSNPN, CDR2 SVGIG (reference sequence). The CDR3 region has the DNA TGTGCCTGGAGAGGGGGTGATACGCAGTATTTT. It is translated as CAWRGGDTQYF. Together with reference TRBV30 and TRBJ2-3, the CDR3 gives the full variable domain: SQTIHQWPATLVQPVGSPLSLECTVEGTSNPNLYWYRQAAGRGLQLLFYSVGIGQISSEVPQNLSASRPQDRQFILSSKKLLLSDSGFYLCAWRGGDTQYFGPGTRLTVL.

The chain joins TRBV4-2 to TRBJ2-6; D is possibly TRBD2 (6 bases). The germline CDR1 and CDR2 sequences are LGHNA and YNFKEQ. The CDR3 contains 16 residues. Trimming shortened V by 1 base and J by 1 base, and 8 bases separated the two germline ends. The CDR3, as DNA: TGTGCCAGCAGCCAAGCGGGAGAGTCTGGGGCCAACGTCCTGACTTTC. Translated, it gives CASSQAGESGANVLTF.

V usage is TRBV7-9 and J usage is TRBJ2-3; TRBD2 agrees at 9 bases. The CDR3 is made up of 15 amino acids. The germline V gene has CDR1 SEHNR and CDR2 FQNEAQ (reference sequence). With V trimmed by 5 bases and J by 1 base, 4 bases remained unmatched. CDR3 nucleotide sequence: TGTGCCAGCAGCATGGGCGGGGGGGGCACAGATACGCAGTATTTT. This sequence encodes CASSMGGGGTDTQYF.

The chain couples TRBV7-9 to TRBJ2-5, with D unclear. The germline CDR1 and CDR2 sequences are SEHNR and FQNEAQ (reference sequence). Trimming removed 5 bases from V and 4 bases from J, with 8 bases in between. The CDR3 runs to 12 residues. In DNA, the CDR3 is TGTGCCAGCAGCCCATCGGGAGAGACCCAGTACTTC. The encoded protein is CASSPSGETQYF.

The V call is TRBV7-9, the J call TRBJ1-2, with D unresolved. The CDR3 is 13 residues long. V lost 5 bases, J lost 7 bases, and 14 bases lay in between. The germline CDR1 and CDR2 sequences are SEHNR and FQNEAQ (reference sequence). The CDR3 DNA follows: TGTGCCAGCAGCCTCCGAGGTGGTAGTGGCTACACCTTC. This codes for CASSLRGGSGYTF. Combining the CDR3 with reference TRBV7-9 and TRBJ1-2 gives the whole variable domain DTGVSQNPRHKITKRGQNVTFRCDPISEHNRLYWYRQTLGQGPEFLTYFQNEAQLEKSRLLSDRFSAERPKGSFSTLEIQRTEQGDSAMYLCASSLRGGSGYTFGSGTRLTVV.

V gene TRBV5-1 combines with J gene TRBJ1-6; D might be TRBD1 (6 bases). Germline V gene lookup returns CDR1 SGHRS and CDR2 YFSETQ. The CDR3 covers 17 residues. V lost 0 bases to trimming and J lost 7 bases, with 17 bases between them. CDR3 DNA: TGCGCCAGCAGCTTGGTGTCTTTTGCGGACAGAAATTCACCCCTCCACTTT. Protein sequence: CASSLVSFADRNSPLHF.

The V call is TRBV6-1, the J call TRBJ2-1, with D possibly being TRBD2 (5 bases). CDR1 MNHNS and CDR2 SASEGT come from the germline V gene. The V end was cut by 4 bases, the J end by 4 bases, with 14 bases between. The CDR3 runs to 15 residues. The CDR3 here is CASSVAGTSYNEQFF. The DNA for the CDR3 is TGTGCCAGCAGTGTTGCGGGCACCAGTTACAATGAGCAGTTCTTC.

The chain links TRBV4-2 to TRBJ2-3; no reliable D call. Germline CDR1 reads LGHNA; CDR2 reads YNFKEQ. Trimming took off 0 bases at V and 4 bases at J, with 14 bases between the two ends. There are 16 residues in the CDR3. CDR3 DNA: TGTGCCAGCAGCCAAGATCCCGCCAGGTTGTCAGATACGCAGTATTTT. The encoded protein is CASSQDPARLSDTQYF.

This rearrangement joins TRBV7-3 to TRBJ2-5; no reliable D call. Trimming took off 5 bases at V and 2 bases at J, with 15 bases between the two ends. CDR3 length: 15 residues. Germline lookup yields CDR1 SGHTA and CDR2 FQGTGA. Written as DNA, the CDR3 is TGTGCCAGCAGCCGCACTCAAATCATACAAGAGACCCAGTACTTC. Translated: CASSRTQIIQETQYF. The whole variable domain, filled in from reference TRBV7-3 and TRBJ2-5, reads GAGVSQTPSNKVTEKGKYVELRCDPISGHTALYWYRQSLGQGPEFLIYFQGTGAADDSGLPNDRFFAVRPEGSVSTLKIQRTERGDSAVYLCASSRTQIIQETQYFGPGTRLLVL.

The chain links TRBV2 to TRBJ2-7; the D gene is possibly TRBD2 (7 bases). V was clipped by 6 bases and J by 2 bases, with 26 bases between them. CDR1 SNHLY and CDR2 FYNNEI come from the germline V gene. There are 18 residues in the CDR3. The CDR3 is CASRHGLGRGGTAYEQYF. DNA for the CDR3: TGTGCCAGCAGACACGGGTTGGGAAGGGGGGGGACCGCCTACGAGCAGTACTTC.

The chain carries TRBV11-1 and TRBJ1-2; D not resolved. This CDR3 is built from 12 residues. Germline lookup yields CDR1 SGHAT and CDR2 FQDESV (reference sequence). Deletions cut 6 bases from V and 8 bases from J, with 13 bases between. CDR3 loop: CASSIEAVGYTF. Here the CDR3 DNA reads TGTGCCAGCAGTATTGAAGCGGTCGGCTACACCTTC.

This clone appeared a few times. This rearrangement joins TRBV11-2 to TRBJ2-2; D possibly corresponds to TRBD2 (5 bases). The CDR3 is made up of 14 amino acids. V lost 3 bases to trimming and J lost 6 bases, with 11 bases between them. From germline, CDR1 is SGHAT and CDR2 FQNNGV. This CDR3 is CASSFTDYPGELFF. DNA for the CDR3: TGTGCCAGCAGCTTTACAGACTATCCCGGGGAGCTGTTTTTT.

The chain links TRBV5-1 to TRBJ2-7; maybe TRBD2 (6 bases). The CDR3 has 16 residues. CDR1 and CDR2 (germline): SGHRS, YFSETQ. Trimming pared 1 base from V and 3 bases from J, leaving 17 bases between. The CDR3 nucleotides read TGCGCCAGCAGCTTGCAGCCGGACTTGGGGGGCTACGAGCAGTACTTC. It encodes CASSLQPDLGGYEQYF.

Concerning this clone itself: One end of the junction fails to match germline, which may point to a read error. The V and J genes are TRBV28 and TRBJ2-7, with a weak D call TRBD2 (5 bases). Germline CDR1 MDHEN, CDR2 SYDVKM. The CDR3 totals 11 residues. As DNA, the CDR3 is TGTGCCAGCAGTTTGGGGAGATTCCCCCACTTC. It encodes CASSLGRFPHF. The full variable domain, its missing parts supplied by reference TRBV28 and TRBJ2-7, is DVKVTQSSRYLVKRTGEKVFLECVQDMDHENMFWYRQDPGLGLRLIYFSYDVKMKEKGDIPEGYSVSREKKERFSLILESASTNQTSMYLCASSLGRFPHFGPGTRLTVT.